This T cell receptor (beta chain) originates from a study of blood T cell repertoires in COVID-19 (dated by TCRdb to the early 2020s). Notes on the research overall: Samples covering the acute and convalescent phases of COVID-19 were provided by collaborators in the United States, Italy and Spain. Deeply sampled blood TCRbeta repertoires from subjects exposed to, actively infected with, or recovered from COVID-19 were included in the dataset. A de-identified subject ID, COVID-19 status, age in years and sex were almost always included in the sample metadata. The repertoires were made available in a free public database intended to serve as a resource for research on the immune response to SARS-CoV-2. The prospective study material was composed of cDNA or gDNA derived from T cells, B-cell-depleted T cells, or PBMCs. Where available, HLA class I and class II types were taken from metadata supplied by the sample provider and were not determined by assay-based typing. Samples were obtained from the ongoing ImmuneRACE study (first 160 participants) and from 1,254 subjects provided by 6 global collaborators. Study-wide findings and limitations: How much clinical and demographic metadata was included differed by source and by participant, and the metadata was provided uncurated.

Participants in the prospective study were aged about 18 to 90 years, lived in more than 20 United States geographic areas, and enrolled through a virtual design. In the prospective study, cohorts were assigned on the basis of participant-reported clinical history obtained from a screening survey and a study questionnaire. In the prospective study, whole blood, serum and a nasopharyngeal or oropharyngeal swab were collected from each participant by mobile phlebotomists. Over a roughly 2-month period, participants in the prospective study had the option of providing additional blood draws and questionnaires. Before DNA extraction, blood samples from the prospective study were shipped at room temperature or frozen. Notes on this clone: There is no known antigen for this receptor. No base quality values were provided; no much bigger clone lies one nucleotide off.

TCRbeta CDR3 regions were amplified from genomic DNA using the immunoSEQ Assay, a bias-controlled multiplex PCR. Turning to the authors' computational methods: The number of nucleated cells in each sample was estimated by amplification of reference gene primers within the assay. Sequence reads were collapsed and filtered to measure the absolute abundance of every unique TCRbeta CDR3 rearrangement. For each sample, productive Simpson clonality was calculated as the square root of Simpson's diversity index across productive rearrangements. Entries here come from immuneACCESS through TCRdb and include only in-frame sequences with V and J called. Some clones fail to appear in such tables; in the studies checked, an unresolved V gene covers under half of the shortfall, and the cause of the remainder is unknown. V and J calls and clone size are as listed in that table; D and trimming were resolved from the DNA. The sample profile shows about 200,000 clones; 70% to 90% of them were found once. The ten largest clones add up to about 7.7% of the sample.

The receptor was isolated from a woman in her forties with acute COVID-19. Sequencing input: PBMCs or T cells enriched from blood (not recorded which).

CDR3 sequence: CAWSVRGRRDTQYF. The sequenced DNA: TGTGCCTGGAGTGTACGCGGGAGAAGAGATACGCAGTATTTT. The chain was built from TRBV30 and TRBJ2-3; TRBD2 fits 7 bases in the junction. Per the germline V gene (reference sequence), GTSNPN is the CDR1 and SVGIG is the CDR2. Germline trimming: 0 bases from V, 5 bases from J; junction bases outside gene matches: 5. Its CDR3 holds 14 amino acids, cysteine through phenylalanine. The DNA shown is the 42-base CDR3, in frame from base 1.